Following are 32 T cell receptor beta chains from one sample sequenced in a study of shared clonotypes between healthy human individuals (dated by TCRdb to 2020 to 2021). Libraries were constructed by the immunoSEQ multiplex PCR assay. The source is immuneACCESS, and TCRdb retained only in-frame sequences with V and J called. Part of the clones is not carried over; for the studies checked, unresolved V genes explain less than half of this, and the remainder is unexplained. For this sample there are about 560,000 clones; roughly 79% appear just once. The top ten hold around 12% of the sample. Source material: PBMCs. These receptor sequences come from a woman aged 40 to 50 in good health. Some clones in this sample may be carry-over from other donors' samples.

The rearrangement joins TRBV2 to TRBJ1-4; 11 nucleotides match TRBD1. Germline V gene lookup returns CDR1 SNHLY and CDR2 FYNNEI. The trim removed 4 bases at V and 8 bases at J, leaving 6 bases unmatched. This CDR3 spans 15 amino acids. CDR3 coding DNA: TGTGCCAGCAGTGGAGACGGGACAGGGGGAGAAAAACTGTTTTTT. Amino acid sequence: CASSGDGTGGEKLFF.

The V gene is TRBV28, the J gene TRBJ2-3; 10 bases are shared with TRBD2. CDR1 MDHEN and CDR2 SYDVKM come from the germline V gene. Unmatched junction bases numbered 12, after V lost 6 bases and J lost 6 bases. CDR3 length equals 16 residues. As DNA, the CDR3 is TGTGCCAGCAGACCCACTAGCGGGACACCCCGGGATACGCAGTATTTT. Translated: CASRPTSGTPRDTQYF.

This sequence joins TRBV7-2 and TRBJ2-2, with D uncertain. The CDR3 has 13 residues. Trimming took off 4 bases at V and 4 bases at J, with 7 bases between the two ends. Germline V gives CDR1 SGHTA, CDR2 FQGNSA. CDR3 loop: CASSSLGTGELFF. For the CDR3, the DNA is TGTGCCAGCAGCTCACTGGGCACCGGGGAGCTGTTTTTT.

Concerning this clone itself: This likely traces to a read error, being one base from a far larger clone. This chain joins TRBV27 and TRBJ2-2, with 10 bases identical to TRBD2. There are 15 residues in the CDR3. Germline-derived CDR1 and CDR2 are MNHEY and SMNVEV (reference sequence). With V trimmed by 4 bases and J by 1 base, 0 bases remained unmatched. The CDR3 region has the DNA TGTGCCAGCAGTTGGACTAGCGGGAACACCGGGGAGCTGTTTTTT. This encodes CASSWTSGNTGELFF.

The chain couples TRBV2 to TRBJ1-3, with 7 positions matching TRBD1. The trim removed 3 bases at V and 0 bases at J, leaving 2 bases unmatched. Germline V gene data show CDR1 as SNHLY and CDR2 as FYNNEI. CDR3 size: 15 residues. The CDR3 nucleotides are TGTGCCAGCAGTGAGGGACAGATCTCTGGAAACACCATATATTTT. It specifies CASSEGQISGNTIYF.

DNA for the CDR3: TGTGCCAGCAGTGTACCTCTTAGATACTCTGGAAACACCATATATTTT. Translating it yields CASSVPLRYSGNTIYF. The chain has TRBV6-1 and TRBJ1-3, with unresolved D. Looked up from germline, CDR1 is MNHNS and CDR2 is SASEGT. The CDR3 runs to 16 residues. V lost 4 bases, J lost 0 bases, and 13 bases lay in between.

This sequence joins TRBV7-9 and TRBJ1-3; TRBD1 matches at 8 bases. The length of the CDR3 is 17 residues. CDR1 is SEHNR, CDR2 FQNEAQ, per germline (reference sequence). V was pared by 5 bases and J by 0 bases, with 9 bases of the junction left unmatched. The DNA of the CDR3 is TGTGCCAGCAGCCTCCGCGCGGACAGGGACTCTGGAAACACCATATATTTT. Translation gives CASSLRADRDSGNTIYF.

J is TRBJ2-3 and V is TRBV28, with D perhaps TRBD1 or TRBD2 (5 bases each). Germline lookup yields CDR1 MDHEN and CDR2 SYDVKM. The CDR3 is 13 residues long. The V and J ends lost 5 bases and 5 bases respectively, with 11 bases between them. Written as DNA, the CDR3 is TGTGCCAGCAGTCCAGGGACCAGAGATACGCAGTATTTT. Translation gives CASSPGTRDTQYF.

This clone was seen a few times. The V call is TRBV7-2, the J call TRBJ2-3; 9 nucleotides line up with TRBD2. J lost 4 bases, V lost 5 bases, and 4 bases had no gene match. From germline, CDR1 is SGHTA and CDR2 FQGNSA. There are 14 residues in the CDR3. CDR3 residues: CASSPSGRSDTQYF. The CDR3 coding sequence is TGTGCCAGCAGCCCGAGCGGGAGGTCAGATACGCAGTATTTT.

CDR3 DNA sequence: TGTGCCAGTACCCTGGGGGTTCAGGGTGCCGCAAAACTGTTTTTT. The encoded protein is CASTLGVQGAAKLFF. The gene calls are TRBV19 and TRBJ1-4, with D possibly matching TRBD1 (5 bases). Between the trimmed V and J ends, which lost 7 bases and 10 bases, there was a span of 22 bases. The CDR3 runs 15 residues. CDR1 and CDR2 from the germline V gene are LNHDA and SQIVND (reference sequence).

As concerns this clone: Other DNA sequences in this specimen translate into the identical CDR3. The rearrangement links TRBV7-9 to TRBJ2-1; no reliable D call. Deletions cut 5 bases from V and 0 bases from J, with 8 bases between. The CDR3 consists of 14 residues. Germline-derived CDR1 and CDR2 are SEHNR and FQNEAQ (reference sequence). The CDR3 here is CASSPSSSYNEQFF. In nucleotides, the CDR3 is TGTGCCAGCAGCCCCTCAAGCTCCTACAATGAGCAGTTCTTC.

The J gene is TRBJ1-4, the V gene TRBV5-6, with 7 nucleotides matching TRBD1. V lost 4 bases to trimming and J lost 5 bases; unmatched junction nucleotides: 8. CDR1 and CDR2 from the germline V gene are SGHDT and YYEEEE. The CDR3 is 15 amino acids. The CDR3 region has the DNA TGTGCCAGCAGCCCGCCCGAGACAGGGAATGAAAAACTGTTTTTT. Translation: CASSPPETGNEKLFF.

J is TRBJ1-1 and V is TRBV19, with D hard to call. Germline CDR1 and CDR2: LNHDA and SQIVND (reference sequence). V was trimmed by 4 bases and J by 2 bases, leaving 20 bases between them. The CDR3 length is 17 residues. This CDR3 is CASSTNLQTPINTEAFF. The CDR3 bases are TGTGCCAGTAGTACCAACCTTCAGACACCCATAAACACTGAAGCTTTCTTT.

The chain links TRBV11-2 to TRBJ2-7; 8 positions match TRBD1. V was pared by 5 bases and J by 6 bases, with 12 bases of the junction left unmatched. Germline V gives CDR1 SGHAT, CDR2 FQNNGV. This CDR3 has 15 amino acids. This CDR3 is CASSARGAGGFEQYF. CDR3 DNA: TGTGCCAGCAGCGCGAGGGGCGCAGGGGGCTTCGAGCAGTACTTC.

J is TRBJ2-1 and V is TRBV7-2, with 10 bases that match TRBD2. The length of the CDR3 is 15 residues. Per the germline V gene, CDR1 is SGHTA and CDR2 is FQGNSA. V shed 3 bases, J shed 8 bases, and the junction held 7 bases outside the gene matches. For the CDR3, the DNA is TGTGCCAGCAGCTTTATAGCGGGAGGAAGGTATGAGCAGTTCTTC. It encodes CASSFIAGGRYEQFF.

The chain combines TRBV6-5 with TRBJ2-5; a weak D match, TRBD2 (5 bases). The J call may be incorrect, as the DNA end agrees better with TRBJ2-7. CDR1 is MNHEY, CDR2 SVGAGI, per germline. CDR3 size: 14 residues. CDR3 in amino acids: CASTWTEGADEQYF. The CDR3 nucleotides read TGTGCCAGCACCTGGACCGAGGGTGCTGACGAGCAGTACTTC.

To note about this clone: This same CDR3 is encoded by further DNA sequences in the sample. Here the CDR3 reads CAWSRTPTGELFF. Here the CDR3 DNA reads TGTGCCTGGAGTCGAACCCCGACCGGGGAGCTGTTTTTT. The chain joins TRBV30 to TRBJ2-2; unclear D gene. In germline, CDR1 is GTSNPN, CDR2 SVGIG (reference sequence). The CDR3 runs 13 residues. V lost 2 bases, J lost 5 bases, and 9 bases lay in between. Combining the CDR3 with reference TRBV30 and TRBJ2-2 gives the whole variable domain SQTIHQWPATLVQPVGSPLSLECTVEGTSNPNLYWYRQAAGRGLQLLFYSVGIGQISSEVPQNLSASRPQDRQFILSSKKLLLSDSGFYLCAWSRTPTGELFFGEGSRLTVL.

The chain is built from TRBV15 and TRBJ2-5, with D tentatively TRBD1 or TRBD2 (5 bases each). The germline V gene encodes CDR1 LNHNV and CDR2 YYDKDF (reference sequence). Deletions cut 3 bases from V and 3 bases from J, with 11 bases between. The CDR3 is made up of 14 amino acids. CDR3 in DNA: TGTGCCACCAGCAGGGGACGATCAAAAGAGACCCAGTACTTC. Translated, it gives CATSRGRSKETQYF. Full variable domain (missing parts from reference TRBV15 and TRBJ2-5): DAMVIQNPRYQVTQFGKPVTLSCSQTLNHNVMYWYQQKSSQAPKLLFHYYDKDFNNEADTPDNFQSRRPNTSFCFLDIRSPGLGDTAMYLCATSRGRSKETQYFGPGTRLLVL.

The chain recombines TRBV7-9 with TRBJ2-5; 9 positions agree with TRBD1. The CDR3 runs 14 residues. The V segment lost 8 bases and the J segment 5 bases; nucleotides outside the gene matches: 9. CDR1 is SEHNR, CDR2 FQNEAQ, per germline (reference sequence). The CDR3 nucleotides read TGTGCCAGCTTCGAGACAGGGGGGATGGAGACCCAGTACTTC. Its protein product is CASFETGGMETQYF.

V and J are TRBV7-8 and TRBJ2-5, with 9 bases identical to TRBD2. V lost 3 bases and J lost 3; bases outside the gene matches: 5. The CDR3 sequence is 15 residues long. CDR1 is SGHVS and CDR2 is FQNEAQ in the germline V gene. CDR3 in amino acids: CASSFTSGFKETQYF. CDR3 sequence (DNA): TGTGCCAGCAGCTTTACTAGCGGGTTTAAAGAGACCCAGTACTTC.

The CDR3 protein is CASSSGPGIAYEQYF. CDR3 nucleotide sequence: TGTGCCAGCAGCTCGGGACCGGGAATAGCATACGAGCAGTACTTC. The gene calls are TRBV7-9 and TRBJ2-7; D tentatively reads TRBD1 or TRBD2 (5 bases each). V was clipped by 4 bases and J by 4 bases, with 17 bases between them. Per germline, CDR1 SEHNR and CDR2 FQNEAQ (reference sequence). The CDR3 spans 15 residues.

Turning to this clone: The sample carries other DNA sequences with the same CDR3. This sequence joins TRBV27 and TRBJ2-5, with TRBD1 matching 8 bases. Germline CDR1 and CDR2: MNHEY and SMNVEV (reference sequence). With 6 bases clipped from V and 5 bases from J, the junction kept 8 bases outside the gene matches. This CDR3 has 14 residues. CDR3 DNA sequence: TGTGCCAGCAGCAGGGGGCCACTCGGGGAGACCCAGTACTTC. It translates to CASSRGPLGETQYF.

The V and J genes are TRBV5-1 and TRBJ2-1; D call uncertain. V was shortened by 4 bases and J by 8 bases, with 16 bases between the two germline ends. Germline assignment: CDR1 SGHRS and CDR2 YFSETQ. The CDR3 length is 14 residues. CDR3 in amino acids: CASSTAGLGDEQFF. CDR3 sequence (DNA): TGCGCCAGCAGCACGGCCGGGCTAGGAGATGAGCAGTTCTTC.

The chain is built from TRBV7-9 and TRBJ1-2, with 7 positions matching TRBD1. Germline trimming cut 3 bases from V and 0 bases from J; bases unmatched to any gene: 4. This CDR3 has 15 amino acids. CDR1 and CDR2 from the germline V gene are SEHNR and FQNEAQ (reference sequence). The CDR3 coding sequence is TGTGCCAGCAGCTTGACAGGGCCGGCTAACTATGGCTACACCTTC. Translated: CASSLTGPANYGYTF.

For this clone: A much larger clone is a single base away; this may be a read error. This chain links TRBV6-1 with TRBJ1-2; D not resolved. This CDR3 has 12 residues. Germline values: CDR1 MNHNS, CDR2 SASEGT. The chain's CDR3 is CASKQLGYGYTF. The CDR3 nucleotides are TGTGCCAGCAAACAGTTGGGATATGGCTATACCTTC.

This chain uses TRBV29-1 with TRBJ2-7; 12 bases are shared with TRBD1. The CDR3 sequence is 14 residues long. CDR1 and CDR2 (germline): SQVTM, ANQGSEA. V was clipped by 3 bases and J by 5 bases; unmatched bases: 5. The CDR3 nucleotides read TGCAGCGTTGATCCGGGACAGGGGGCAAACGAGCAGTACTTC. Protein product: CSVDPGQGANEQYF.

This chain uses TRBV7-2 with TRBJ2-6; unclear D gene. The CDR3 is made up of 17 amino acids. Germline V lookup: CDR1 SGHTA, CDR2 FQGNSA. Trimming removed 0 bases at V and 0 bases at J, with 9 bases between. The CDR3 DNA follows: TGTGCCAGCAGCTTAGCGGGCACAAACTCTGGGGCCAACGTCCTGACTTTC. Protein product: CASSLAGTNSGANVLTF.

This chain connects TRBV11-2 to TRBJ2-2; 8 bases line up with TRBD2. Losses at the gene ends were 1 base for V and 4 bases for J; bases not matched to a gene: 11. There are 18 residues in the CDR3. Germline V CDR1 and CDR2: SGHAT, FQNNGV. The CDR3 bases are TGTGCCAGCAGCTTAGGGCGAGGCGGGAGGATCGGCACCGGGGAGCTGTTTTTT. This gives the protein CASSLGRGGRIGTGELFF.

The chain uses TRBV10-3 and TRBJ1-4, with 10 bases aligning to TRBD1. V shed 3 bases, J shed 6 bases, and the junction held 4 bases outside the gene matches. The CDR3 spans 15 residues. Per germline, CDR1 ENHRY and CDR2 SYGVKD. The CDR3 DNA sequence: TGTGCCATCAGTGACAGGACAGGGGGAGATGAAAAACTGTTTTTT. It codes for CAISDRTGGDEKLFF.

The J gene is TRBJ1-4, the V gene TRBV2; D might be TRBD1 (5 bases). Germline values: CDR1 SNHLY, CDR2 FYNNEI. Trimming shortened V by 3 bases and J by 7 bases, and 12 bases separated the two germline ends. This CDR3 contains 14 residues. The CDR3 nucleotides are TGTGCCAGCAGTGAGGTCAGGGCAGCTGAAAAACTGTTTTTT. It encodes CASSEVRAAEKLFF.

The chain combines TRBV11-3 with TRBJ2-1, with TRBD2 matching 8 bases. Germline V gene lookup returns CDR1 SGHNT and CDR2 YENEEA. J was trimmed by 0 bases and V by 5 bases; bases with no gene match: 12. The CDR3 sequence is 18 residues long. CDR3 in DNA: TGTGCCAGCAGCCCTGGACTAGCCGGGGGAAGCTCCTACAATGAGCAGTTCTTC. This gives the protein CASSPGLAGGSSYNEQFF.

This chain uses TRBV5-4 with TRBJ2-7, with a possible D match to TRBD1 (5 bases). This CDR3 comprises 15 residues. The germline V and J ends were trimmed by 4 bases and 4 bases, with 18 bases remaining between them. Germline V gene lookup returns CDR1 SGHNT and CDR2 YYREEE (reference sequence). This chain's CDR3 is CASSQDSAWWYEQYF. DNA for the CDR3: TGTGCCAGCAGCCAAGACAGCGCCTGGTGGTACGAGCAGTACTTC.